This paragraph reports one TCR beta chain. Its antigen is still unknown. V was cut by 6 bases and J by 0 bases, with 13 bases left in between. The CDR3 runs 15 residues. Looked up from germline, CDR1 is SGHAT and CDR2 is FQDESV (reference sequence). TCRdb analysed the reads with MiXCR anew, one entry per CDR3 protein. The data show tens of thousands of distinct CDR3 sequences, under 30% seen once. This sample stems from a study of T cell repertoires in cytomegalovirus infection. Study details: Recently identified HLA-C-restricted CMV epitopes were used, and well-studied HLA-B-restricted CMV epitopes were used as well. CMV infection and matching HLA type were both indicated by public TCR beta signatures.

The origin of this receptor is a human donor in good health (CMV status not recorded). Some clones in this sample may be carry-over from other donors' samples. This chain uses TRBV11-1 with TRBJ2-3; D gene ambiguous. This sample comprised CD8+ T cells from cultured PBMCs, obtained from culture after CMV antigen stimulation. The CDR3 protein is CASRERSHSTDTQYF. The CDR3 nucleotides read TGTGCCAGCAGGGAAAGGTCTCATAGCACAGATACGCAGTATTTT.